A single sample is the source of the 23 T cell receptor beta chains below, sequenced in a study of cytomegalovirus exposure and HLA in healthy donors. PCR employed 60 Vbeta and 13 Jbeta primers. Some clones are missing from TCRdb's copy, which holds only in-frame ones; the method was immunoSEQ multiplex PCR. Among some 200,000 clones listed, around 86% were seen once. The sequenced sample consisted of PBMCs. These receptors were taken from a man aged 40-49 years in good health and CMV-seropositive.

The chain carries TRBV19 and TRBJ2-6, with D perhaps matching TRBD2 (6 bases). This CDR3 has 15 residues. V gave up 7 bases and J gave up 2 bases, with 12 bases separating them. Germline V gives CDR1 LNHDA, CDR2 SQIVND (reference sequence). Here the CDR3 DNA reads TGTGCCAGTAATGAATCGGGAGCTGGGGCCAACGTCCTGACTTTC. It codes for CASNESGAGANVLTF.

This clone was recorded once. The gene calls are TRBV15 and TRBJ2-3, with 8 bases fitting TRBD2. The CDR3 is 14 residues long. The junction had 7 bases not matched to a gene; V was cut back by 8 bases and J by 3 bases. Germline V lookup: CDR1 LNHNV, CDR2 YYDKDF (reference sequence). Here the CDR3 DNA reads TGTGCCACCCATCCGGCGGGGGGTACAGATACGCAGTATTTT. Its translation is CATHPAGGTDTQYF.

The V call is TRBV15, the J call TRBJ2-2, with D possibly being TRBD2 (7 bases). The CDR3 runs to 17 residues. Germline V gene lookup returns CDR1 LNHNV and CDR2 YYDKDF (reference sequence). Deletions cut 0 bases from V and 1 base from J, with 12 bases between. CDR3 DNA sequence: TGTGCCACCAGCAGAGAGGGGGGGGCGCGGAACACCGGGGAGCTGTTTTTT. Protein sequence: CATSREGGARNTGELFF.

This chain joins TRBV9 and TRBJ1-6, with TRBD1 matching 9 bases. In germline, CDR1 is SGDLS, CDR2 YYNGEE. V lost 3 bases to trimming and J lost 7 bases; unmatched junction nucleotides: 5. This CDR3 is built from 15 residues. The CDR3 region is CASSAQQGANSPLHF. The CDR3 nucleotides read TGTGCCAGCAGCGCCCAACAGGGGGCCAATTCACCCCTCCACTTT.

V gene TRBV5-1 combines with J gene TRBJ2-2; 14 nucleotides match TRBD2. The CDR3 runs to 17 residues. Germline trimming cut 4 bases from V and 0 bases from J; bases unmatched to any gene: 2. Germline V gene data show CDR1 as SGHRS and CDR2 as YFSETQ. Written as DNA, the CDR3 is TGCGCCAGCAGCCGACTAGCGGGGGGGGCGAACACCGGGGAGCTGTTTTTT. This gives the protein CASSRLAGGANTGELFF. The full variable domain, in which reference TRBV5-1 and TRBJ2-2 provide the parts outside the CDR3, is KAGVTQTPRYLIKTRGQQVTLSCSPISGHRSVSWYQQTPGQGLQFLFEYFSETQRNKGNFPGRFSGRQFSNSRSEMNVSTLELGDSALYLCASSRLAGGANTGELFFGEGSRLTVL.

The CDR3, as DNA: TGTGCCAGCAGTTTGGTGGACAGGGTTGGCGAGACCCAGTACTTC. Translating gives CASSLVDRVGETQYF. The J gene is TRBJ2-5, the V gene TRBV27; 8 nucleotides align to TRBD1. Germline lookup yields CDR1 MNHEY and CDR2 SMNVEV (reference sequence). Germline trimming cut 3 bases from V and 5 bases from J; bases unmatched to any gene: 8. The CDR3 spans 15 residues.

This clone was observed a few times. The chain couples TRBV5-6 to TRBJ1-1; 8 nucleotides agree with TRBD1. The germline V gene has CDR1 SGHDT and CDR2 YYEEEE. The ends lost 4 bases at V and 0 bases at J; junction bases unmatched: 2. CDR3 length: 14 residues. CDR3 residues: CASSPGGLNTEAFF. DNA for the CDR3: TGTGCCAGCAGCCCAGGGGGCTTGAACACTGAAGCTTTCTTT.

The chain carries TRBV4-2 and TRBJ2-7; 8 bases match TRBD1. CDR3 length: 17 residues. Looked up from germline, CDR1 is LGHNA and CDR2 is YNFKEQ. V shed 0 bases, J shed 2 bases, and the junction held 9 bases outside the gene matches. The CDR3 DNA is TGTGCCAGCAGCCAAGAGGCGTTGAGGGACAGGACCTACGAGCAGTACTTC. Its protein is CASSQEALRDRTYEQYF.

This clone was seen a few times. The rearrangement uses TRBV5-1 and TRBJ2-1; 8 nucleotides line up with TRBD2. The trim removed 4 bases at V and 4 bases at J, leaving 7 bases unmatched. This CDR3 has 15 residues. Germline V gives CDR1 SGHRS, CDR2 YFSETQ. Written as DNA, the CDR3 is TGCGCCAGCAGCACGGGGGGGACCGGGTACAATGAGCAGTTCTTC. It codes for CASSTGGTGYNEQFF.

J is TRBJ2-1 and V is TRBV27; the D gene is possibly TRBD2 (6 bases). V lost 8 bases and J lost 10, with 24 bases in between. There are 15 residues in the CDR3. CDR1 MNHEY and CDR2 SMNVEV come from the germline V gene (reference sequence). This chain's CDR3 is CASCRETGSGREQFF. DNA of the CDR3: TGTGCCAGCTGCCGGGAGACTGGTTCGGGGAGAGAGCAGTTCTTC.

The chain recombines TRBV10-2 with TRBJ1-1; 9 bases align to TRBD1. Germline-derived CDR1 and CDR2 are WSHSY and SAAADI. The CDR3 contains 14 residues. J lost 1 base, V lost 6 bases, and 3 bases had no gene match. The CDR3 here is CASSSQGANTEAFF. In DNA, the CDR3 is TGCGCCAGCAGCTCACAGGGGGCGAACACTGAAGCTTTCTTT.

This clone was counted a single time. This chain joins TRBV7-2 and TRBJ1-2; 7 nucleotides line up with TRBD1. Trimming took 6 bases from V and 7 from J; bases not matched to a gene: 11. The germline CDR1 and CDR2 sequences are SGHTA and FQGNSA. This CDR3 comprises 14 residues. CDR3 in amino acids: CASSSGTVTSGYTF. Here the CDR3 DNA reads TGTGCCAGCAGTTCCGGGACAGTGACCAGTGGCTACACCTTC.

The chain has TRBV10-3 and TRBJ2-7, with TRBD2 matching over 9 bases. The germline V gene encodes CDR1 ENHRY and CDR2 SYGVKD. J gave up 3 bases and V 3 bases, and 6 bases lay outside the gene matches. The CDR3 spans 15 residues. CDR3 DNA: TGTGCCATCAGTGACCAGAAGCGGGGGGTCTACGAGCAGTACTTC. It encodes CAISDQKRGVYEQYF.

The chain combines TRBV5-1 with TRBJ1-4; TRBD1 might be the D (5 bases). The ends were cut back, 0 bases at V and 8 bases at J, with 11 bases in the middle. The CDR3 contains 14 residues. Germline V CDR1 and CDR2: SGHRS, YFSETQ. The CDR3 sequence is CASSLGQLGEKLFF. CDR3 in DNA: TGCGCCAGCAGCTTGGGACAGTTGGGGGAAAAACTGTTTTTT.

The rearrangement joins TRBV5-1 to TRBJ1-1; weak D call: TRBD1 (5 bases). Deletions cut 1 base from V and 4 bases from J, with 11 bases between. Germline V gene data show CDR1 as SGHRS and CDR2 as YFSETQ. The CDR3 has 14 residues. The chain's CDR3 is CASSLQGVGTEAFF. DNA for the CDR3: TGCGCCAGCAGCTTGCAGGGTGTAGGCACTGAAGCTTTCTTT.

This chain uses TRBV5-1 with TRBJ1-1; 7 nucleotides match TRBD1. The CDR3 loop spans 13 amino acids. V lost 4 bases, J lost 3 bases, and 3 bases stayed unmatched. CDR1 SGHRS and CDR2 YFSETQ come from the germline V gene. CDR3 DNA: TGCGCCAGCAGCCGAGACAGGGACACTGAAGCTTTCTTT. It encodes CASSRDRDTEAFF.

The chain employs TRBV15 and TRBJ1-5; no firm D call. V was shortened by 0 bases and J by 2 bases, with 8 bases between the two germline ends. In germline, CDR1 is LNHNV, CDR2 YYDKDF (reference sequence). The CDR3 consists of 15 residues. CDR3 loop: CATSRDPRGNQPQHF. CDR3 sequence (DNA): TGTGCCACCAGCAGAGATCCGCGGGGCAATCAGCCCCAGCATTTT.

The sample holds one count of this clone. The chain has TRBV5-4 and TRBJ2-5; 9 bases align to TRBD1. The CDR3 totals 15 residues. V shed 4 bases and J 5 bases; nucleotides not matched to a gene: 9. In germline, CDR1 is SGHNT, CDR2 YYREEE (reference sequence). The CDR3 sequence is CASSATGGSGETQYF. The CDR3 DNA is TGTGCCAGCAGCGCGACAGGGGGTAGCGGGGAGACCCAGTACTTC.

This clone was detected only once. The chain is built from TRBV27 and TRBJ2-5; weak D call: TRBD1 (5 bases). The DNA end lines up better with TRBJ2-7; the J call may be wrong. The germline V gene encodes CDR1 MNHEY and CDR2 SMNVEV (reference sequence). The CDR3 is 16 amino acids. CDR3 loop: CASSAPPGHNFNEQYF. DNA for the CDR3: TGTGCCAGCAGTGCTCCCCCCGGACACAACTTTAACGAGCAGTACTTC.

The chain carries TRBV11-2 and TRBJ1-3; TRBD1 is a possible D gene (5 bases). This CDR3 spans 16 amino acids. Germline V gives CDR1 SGHAT, CDR2 FQNNGV. Trimming removed 1 base from V and 0 bases from J, with 10 bases in between. CDR3 in DNA: TGTGCCAGCAGCTTAGGGACACTCAGCTCTGGAAACACCATATATTTT. Its translation is CASSLGTLSSGNTIYF.

This rearrangement joins TRBV28 to TRBJ1-5; weak D call: TRBD1 (5 bases). Trimming took off 2 bases at V and 3 bases at J, with 11 bases between the two ends. CDR1 is MDHEN, CDR2 SYDVKM, per germline. This CDR3 region has 15 residues. CDR3 region: CASSLRGDTNQPQHF. The CDR3 DNA follows: TGTGCCAGCAGTTTACGGGGGGATACCAATCAGCCCCAGCATTTT.

This sequence joins TRBV7-2 and TRBJ2-1; D uncertain. V lost 4 bases, J lost 4 bases, and 14 bases lay in between. This CDR3 comprises 15 residues. The V gene's germline CDR1 is SGHTA and CDR2 FQGNSA. CDR3 in amino acids: CASSSLNREYNEQFF. The CDR3 nucleotides are TGTGCCAGCAGCTCGTTGAACCGCGAGTACAATGAGCAGTTCTTC.

This clone has only a few counts. This chain links TRBV7-2 with TRBJ1-1; 7 nucleotides match TRBD1. V dropped 5 bases and J dropped 1; count of bases not matched to a gene: 7. Per germline, CDR1 SGHTA and CDR2 FQGNSA. The CDR3 totals 15 residues. This chain's CDR3 is CASSLRGQTNTEAFF. The CDR3 DNA reads TGTGCCAGCAGCCTCAGGGGACAGACGAACACTGAAGCTTTCTTT.